This T cell receptor beta chain derives from a study of blood T cell repertoires in COVID-19. On the study more broadly: Samples taken during acute and convalescent COVID-19 were collected in the United States, Italy and Spain. PBMCs, B-cell-depleted T cells, or T cells were the source of the cDNA or gDNA that made up the material.

In the original processing: Cell counts per sample came from amplifying reference gene primers. Profiled with immunoSEQ multiplex PCR; TCRdb holds only in-frame clones, not every one. The D gene and trimming were derived from the DNA, and the V and J assignments and clone size from that table. The table shows nearly 200,000 clones, with more than 70% occurring only once. Trimming removed 3 bases from V and 5 bases from J, with 10 bases in between. This CDR3 spans 14 amino acids. Looked up from germline, CDR1 is MDHEN and CDR2 is SYDVKM. The gene calls are TRBV28 and TRBJ2-2; TRBD2 might be the D (6 bases). Material for sequencing was peripheral blood. The TCR sequence derives from a woman aged 40 to 49 who had recovered from COVID-19. CDR3 sequence: CASSLGLRTGELFF. For the CDR3, the DNA is TGTGCCAGCAGTTTGGGACTGAGGACCGGGGAGCTGTTTTTT.